One and the same sample provided the 12 T cell receptor beta chains below, sequenced in a study of PD-L1 blockade in urothelial cancer. Profiled with immunoSEQ multiplex PCR; TCRdb holds only in-frame clones, not every one. The top ten clones hold 2.4% of a sample with 100,000 to 150,000 clones, roughly 86% of them seen once. This sample's time point: peripheral blood 6 weeks after treatment start. The sample was PBMCs, taken around atezolizumab (anti-PD-L1) treatment. These receptors were obtained from a man aged 45-60 years with urothelial cancer.

J is TRBJ1-6 and V is TRBV28; D gene uncertain. V shed 7 bases and J shed 6 bases, with 10 bases lying between them. This CDR3 is built from 13 residues. The germline V gene encodes CDR1 MDHEN and CDR2 SYDVKM. The CDR3 spells CASTQDLNSPLHF. In DNA form, the CDR3 reads TGTGCCAGCACCCAGGATCTTAATTCACCCCTCCACTTT.

The V gene is TRBV5-4, the J gene TRBJ2-7; TRBD2 is a possible D gene (6 bases). Trimming took off 4 bases at V and 3 bases at J, with 14 bases between the two ends. The CDR3 totals 14 residues. Germline V lookup: CDR1 SGHNT, CDR2 YYREEE (reference sequence). CDR3 DNA sequence: TGTGCCAGCAGCCCCGGGGGTGGTGTCTACGAGCAGTACTTC. This gives the protein CASSPGGGVYEQYF. Drawing the rest from reference TRBV5-4 and TRBJ2-7, the complete variable domain is ETGVTQSPTHLIKTRGQQVTLRCSSQSGHNTVSWYQQALGQGPQFIFQYYREEENGRGNFPPRFSGLQFPNYSSELNVNALELDDSALYLCASSPGGGVYEQYFGPGTRLTVT.

The chain joins TRBV5-6 to TRBJ2-4; perhaps TRBD1 as D (6 bases). The germline gives CDR1 SGHDT, CDR2 YYEEEE. The germline V and J ends were trimmed by 4 bases and 7 bases, with 18 bases remaining between them. The CDR3 is 15 amino acids. The CDR3 loop is CASSVNREFRNIQYF. The CDR3 DNA follows: TGTGCCAGCAGCGTAAACAGGGAATTTAGGAACATTCAGTACTTC. Combining the CDR3 with reference TRBV5-6 and TRBJ2-4 gives the whole variable domain DAGVTQSPTHLIKTRGQQVTLRCSPKSGHDTVSWYQQALGQGPQFIFQYYEEEERQRGNFPDRFSGHQFPNYSSELNVNALLLGDSALYLCASSVNREFRNIQYFGAGTRLSVL.

V usage is TRBV7-2 and J usage is TRBJ2-1, with 8 positions matching TRBD1. The junction had 5 bases not matched to a gene; V was cut back by 4 bases and J by 0 bases. The CDR3 runs 16 residues. Per the germline V gene, CDR1 is SGHTA and CDR2 is FQGNSA. CDR3 sequence: CASSSRTGFSYNEQFF. CDR3 DNA sequence: TGTGCCAGCAGCTCGAGGACAGGGTTCTCCTACAATGAGCAGTTCTTC.

J is TRBJ2-7 and V is TRBV19; 10 nucleotides agree with TRBD1. The CDR3 loop spans 13 amino acids. Trimming took 7 bases from V and 2 from J; bases not matched to a gene: 2. Germline lookup yields CDR1 LNHDA and CDR2 SQIVND (reference sequence). The CDR3 bases are TGTGCCAGTACCGGACAGGGGGCCTACGAGCAGTACTTC. It yields the protein CASTGQGAYEQYF.

This clone has just one count. The CDR3 loop reads CAISDGQPAFF. CDR3 DNA: TGTGCCATCAGCGACGGACAGCCAGCTTTCTTT. The V gene is TRBV10-3, the J gene TRBJ1-1; tentative D call: TRBD1 (6 bases). Germline V lookup: CDR1 ENHRY, CDR2 SYGVKD. The CDR3 length is 11 residues. The V gene lost 6 bases and the J gene lost 10 bases, with 12 bases spanning the gap.

V usage is TRBV10-3 and J usage is TRBJ2-3; 10 bases agree with TRBD1. The CDR3 consists of 17 residues. Germline CDR1 reads ENHRY; CDR2 reads SYGVKD. After removal of 3 bases from V and 4 bases from J, the junction contained 10 bases not matched to a gene. This CDR3 reads CAISDSMTGGFSDTQYF. The CDR3 DNA follows: TGTGCCATCAGTGATTCTATGACAGGGGGCTTTTCAGATACGCAGTATTTT.

The chain carries TRBV28 and TRBJ2-5; 7 bases match TRBD2. The germline gives CDR1 MDHEN, CDR2 SYDVKM. The CDR3 is 14 residues long. The junction had 4 bases not matched to a gene; V was cut back by 4 bases and J by 2 bases. The CDR3 DNA follows: TGTGCCAGCAGTTCGGGACTACGTCAAGAGACCCAGTACTTC. Protein: CASSSGLRQETQYF.

This rearrangement joins TRBV29-1 to TRBJ1-6, with TRBD1 identical over 7 bases. CDR3 length: 16 amino acids. The ends lost 3 bases at V and 1 base at J; junction bases unmatched: 6. Germline values: CDR1 SQVTM, CDR2 ANQGSEA. In nucleotides, the CDR3 is TGCAGCGTTGAGAGGGGGCTTTCATCCTATAATTCACCCCTCCACTTT. Its protein is CSVERGLSSYNSPLHF.

The chain couples TRBV6-1 to TRBJ1-5, with D possibly being TRBD1 (6 bases). Germline CDR1 reads MNHNS; CDR2 reads SASEGT. The CDR3 consists of 20 residues. V dropped 3 bases and J dropped 1 base, with 25 bases sitting between them. The CDR3 is CASSDRRDTGIGRSNQPQHF. In DNA form, the CDR3 reads TGTGCCAGCAGTGACCGCCGGGACACAGGGATAGGAAGGAGCAATCAGCCCCAGCATTTT.

The rearrangement links TRBV9 to TRBJ1-4, with TRBD1 as a possible D gene (6 bases). CDR1 SGDLS and CDR2 YYNGEE come from the germline V gene. This CDR3 region has 16 residues. V was clipped by 0 bases and J by 0 bases, with 9 bases between them. The CDR3: CASSVAGATTNEKLFF. Here the CDR3 DNA reads TGTGCCAGCAGCGTAGCAGGGGCCACAACTAATGAAAAACTGTTTTTT.

This clone has a single count. This rearrangement joins TRBV18 to TRBJ1-4; no clear D gene. V gave up 5 bases and J gave up 0 bases, with 13 bases separating them. This CDR3 comprises 16 residues. Germline values: CDR1 KGHSH, CDR2 LQKENI. The CDR3 reads CASSAAYGATNEKLFF. The CDR3 coding sequence is TGTGCCAGCTCAGCGGCTTATGGAGCAACTAATGAAAAACTGTTTTTT.